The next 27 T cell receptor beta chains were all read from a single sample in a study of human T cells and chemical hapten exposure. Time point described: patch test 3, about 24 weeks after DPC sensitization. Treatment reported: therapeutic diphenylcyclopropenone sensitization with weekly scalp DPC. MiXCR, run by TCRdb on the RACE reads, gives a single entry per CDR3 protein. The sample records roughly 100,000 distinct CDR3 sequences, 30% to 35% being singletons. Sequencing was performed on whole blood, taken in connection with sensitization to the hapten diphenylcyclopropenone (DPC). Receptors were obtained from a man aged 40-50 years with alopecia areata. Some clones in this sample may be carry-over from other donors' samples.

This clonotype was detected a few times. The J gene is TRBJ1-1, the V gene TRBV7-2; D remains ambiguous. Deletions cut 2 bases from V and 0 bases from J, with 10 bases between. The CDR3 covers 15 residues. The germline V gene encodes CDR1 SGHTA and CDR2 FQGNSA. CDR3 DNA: TGTGCCAGCAGCTTACGCGGCAGCATGAACACTGAAGCTTTCTTT. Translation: CASSLRGSMNTEAFF.

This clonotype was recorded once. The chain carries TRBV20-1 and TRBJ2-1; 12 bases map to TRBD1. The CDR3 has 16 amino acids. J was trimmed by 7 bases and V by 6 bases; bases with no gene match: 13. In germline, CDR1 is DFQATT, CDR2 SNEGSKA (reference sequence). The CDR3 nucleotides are TGCAGTGCGGTGGGACCCGGGACAGGGGGCGTGAATGAGCAGTTCTTC. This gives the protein CSAVGPGTGGVNEQFF.

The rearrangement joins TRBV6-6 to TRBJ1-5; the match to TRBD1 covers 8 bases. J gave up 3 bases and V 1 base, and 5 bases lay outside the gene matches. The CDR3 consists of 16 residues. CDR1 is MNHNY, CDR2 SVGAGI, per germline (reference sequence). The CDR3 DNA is TGTGCCAGCAGTTACTTTGGACAGGGTTACAATCAGCCCCAGCATTTT. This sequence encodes CASSYFGQGYNQPQHF.

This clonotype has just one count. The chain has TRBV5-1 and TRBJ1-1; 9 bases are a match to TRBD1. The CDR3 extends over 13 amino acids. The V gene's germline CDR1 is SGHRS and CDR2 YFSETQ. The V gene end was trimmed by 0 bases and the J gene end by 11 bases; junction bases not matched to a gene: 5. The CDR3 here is CASSLDGQGRAFF. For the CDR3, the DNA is TGCGCCAGCAGCTTGGATGGACAGGGGAGGGCTTTCTTT.

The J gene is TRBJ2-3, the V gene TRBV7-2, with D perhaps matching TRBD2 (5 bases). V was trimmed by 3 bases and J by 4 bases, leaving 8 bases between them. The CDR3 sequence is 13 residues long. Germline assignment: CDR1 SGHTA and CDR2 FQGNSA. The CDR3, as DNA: TGTGCCAGCAGCTTGCCGGGATCAGATACGCAGTATTTT. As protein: CASSLPGSDTQYF. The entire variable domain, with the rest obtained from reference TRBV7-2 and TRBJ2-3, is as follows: GAGVSQSPSNKVTEKGKDVELRCDPISGHTALYWYRQSLGQGLEFLIYFQGNSAPDKSGLPSDRFSAERTGGSVSTLTIQRTQQEDSAVYLCASSLPGSDTQYFGPGTRLTVL.

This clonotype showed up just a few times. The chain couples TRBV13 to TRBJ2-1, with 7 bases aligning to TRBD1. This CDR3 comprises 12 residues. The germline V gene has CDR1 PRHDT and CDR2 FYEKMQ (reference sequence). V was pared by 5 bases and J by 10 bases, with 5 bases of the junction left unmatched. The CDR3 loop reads CASSLSGGEQFF. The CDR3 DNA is TGTGCCAGCAGCCTCTCAGGGGGAGAGCAGTTCTTC. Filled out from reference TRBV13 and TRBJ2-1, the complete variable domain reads AAGVIQSPRHLIKEKRETATLKCYPIPRHDTVYWYQQGPGQDPQFLISFYEKMQSDKGSIPDRFSAQQFSDYHSELNMSSLELGDSALYFCASSLSGGEQFFGPGTRLTVL.

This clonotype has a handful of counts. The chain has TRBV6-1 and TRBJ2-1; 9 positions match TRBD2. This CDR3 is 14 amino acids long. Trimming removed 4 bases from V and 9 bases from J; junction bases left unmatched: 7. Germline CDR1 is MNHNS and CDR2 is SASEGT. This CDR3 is CASSGVSGSGEQFF. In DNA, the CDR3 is TGTGCCAGCAGTGGAGTTAGCGGGAGTGGTGAGCAGTTCTTC.

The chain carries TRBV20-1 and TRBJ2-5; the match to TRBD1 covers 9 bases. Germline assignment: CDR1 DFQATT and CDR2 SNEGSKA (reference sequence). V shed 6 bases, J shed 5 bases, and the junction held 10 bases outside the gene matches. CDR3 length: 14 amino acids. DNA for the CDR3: TGCAGTGCGCGGGGACAGGGAGGAGGGGAGACCCAGTACTTC. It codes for CSARGQGGGETQYF.

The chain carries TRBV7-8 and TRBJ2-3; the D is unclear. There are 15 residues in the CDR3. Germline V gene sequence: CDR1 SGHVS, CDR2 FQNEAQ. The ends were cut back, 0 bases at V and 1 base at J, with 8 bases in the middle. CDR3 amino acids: CASSLASQRTDTQYF. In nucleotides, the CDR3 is TGTGCCAGCAGCTTAGCAAGTCAACGCACAGATACGCAGTATTTT.

The CDR3 DNA reads TGTGCCAGCAGCTCCACACCGGGACTAGCGGGGACGAACACCGGGGAGCTGTTTTTT. Amino acids: CASSSTPGLAGTNTGELFF. The rearrangement links TRBV7-2 to TRBJ2-2; 13 bases map to TRBD2. Germline V CDR1 and CDR2: SGHTA, FQGNSA. This CDR3 comprises 19 residues. After removal of 4 bases from V and 0 bases from J, the junction contained 8 bases not matched to a gene.

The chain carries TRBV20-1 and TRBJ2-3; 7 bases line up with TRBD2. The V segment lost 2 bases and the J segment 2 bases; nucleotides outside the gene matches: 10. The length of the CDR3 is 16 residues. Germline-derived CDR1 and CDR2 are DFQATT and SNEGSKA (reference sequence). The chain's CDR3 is CSARTGGAGYTDTQYF. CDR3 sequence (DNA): TGCAGTGCTAGAACCGGGGGAGCGGGGTACACAGATACGCAGTATTTT.

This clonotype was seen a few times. The CDR3 sequence is CAWSADRAHGYTF. CDR3 in DNA: TGTGCCTGGAGCGCGGACAGGGCCCATGGCTACACCTTC. V is TRBV30 and J is TRBJ1-2; 8 nucleotides line up with TRBD1. CDR3 size: 13 residues. J gave up 6 bases and V 3 bases, and 6 bases lay outside the gene matches. Germline V lookup: CDR1 GTSNPN, CDR2 SVGIG (reference sequence).

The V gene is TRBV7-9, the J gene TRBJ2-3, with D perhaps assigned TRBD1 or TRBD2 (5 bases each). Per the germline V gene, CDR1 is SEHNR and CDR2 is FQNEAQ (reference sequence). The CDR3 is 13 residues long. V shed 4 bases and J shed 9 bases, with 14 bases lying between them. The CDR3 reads CASSSPRGRTQYF. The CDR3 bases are TGTGCCAGCAGCTCGCCGAGGGGTCGGACGCAGTATTTT. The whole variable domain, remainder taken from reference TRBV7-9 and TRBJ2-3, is DTGVSQNPRHKITKRGQNVTFRCDPISEHNRLYWYRQTLGQGPEFLTYFQNEAQLEKSRLLSDRFSAERPKGSFSTLEIQRTEQGDSAMYLCASSSPRGRTQYFGPGTRLTVL.

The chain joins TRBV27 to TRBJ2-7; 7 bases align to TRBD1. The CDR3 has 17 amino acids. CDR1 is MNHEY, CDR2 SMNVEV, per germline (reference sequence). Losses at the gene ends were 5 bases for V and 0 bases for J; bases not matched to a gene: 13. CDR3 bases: TGTGCCAGCAGTGTGGGGACAGTCCGTCCTGACTCCTACGAGCAGTACGTC. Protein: CASSVGTVRPDSYEQYV.

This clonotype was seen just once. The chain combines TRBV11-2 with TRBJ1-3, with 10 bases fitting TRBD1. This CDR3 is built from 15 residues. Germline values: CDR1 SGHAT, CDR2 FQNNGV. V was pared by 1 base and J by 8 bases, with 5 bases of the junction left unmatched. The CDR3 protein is CASSLVGQGIDTIYF. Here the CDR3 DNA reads TGTGCCAGCAGCTTAGTGGGACAGGGGATCGACACCATATATTTT.

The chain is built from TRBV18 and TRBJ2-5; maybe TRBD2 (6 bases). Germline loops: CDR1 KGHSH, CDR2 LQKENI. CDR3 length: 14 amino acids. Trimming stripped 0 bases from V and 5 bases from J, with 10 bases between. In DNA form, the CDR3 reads TGTGCCAGCTCACCACCGGGACTCAAGGAGACCCAGTACTTC. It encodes CASSPPGLKETQYF. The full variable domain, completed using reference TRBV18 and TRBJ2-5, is NAGVMQNPRHLVRRRGQEARLRCSPMKGHSHVYWYRQLPEEGLKFMVYLQKENIIDESGMPKERFSAEFPKEGPSILRIQQVVRGDSAAYFCASSPPGLKETQYFGPGTRLLVL.

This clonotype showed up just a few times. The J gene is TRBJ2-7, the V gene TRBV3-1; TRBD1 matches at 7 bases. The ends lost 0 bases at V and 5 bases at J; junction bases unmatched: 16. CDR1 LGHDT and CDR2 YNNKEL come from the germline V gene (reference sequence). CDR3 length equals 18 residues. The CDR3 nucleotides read TGTGCCAGCAGCCAAGAAGAGGGGGCGCCTCCGAATTCCCACGAGCAGTACTTC. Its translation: CASSQEEGAPPNSHEQYF.

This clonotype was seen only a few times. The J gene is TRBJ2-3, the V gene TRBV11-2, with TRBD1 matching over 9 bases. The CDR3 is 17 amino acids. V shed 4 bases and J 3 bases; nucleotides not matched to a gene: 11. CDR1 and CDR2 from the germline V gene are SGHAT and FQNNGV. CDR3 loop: CASSSGGTGHATDTQYF. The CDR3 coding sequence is TGTGCCAGCAGCTCCGGGGGGACAGGGCATGCGACAGATACGCAGTATTTT.

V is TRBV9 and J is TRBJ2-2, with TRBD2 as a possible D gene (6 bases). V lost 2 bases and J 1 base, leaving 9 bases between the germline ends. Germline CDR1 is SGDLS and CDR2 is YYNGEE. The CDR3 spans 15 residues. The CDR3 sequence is CASSVRDLNTGELFF. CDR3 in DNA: TGTGCCAGCAGCGTGCGGGACCTGAACACCGGGGAGCTGTTTTTT.

CDR3 nucleotide sequence: TGTGCCTGGAGGTGGGCCAAGGGTACTGAAGCTTTCTTT. Amino acid sequence: CAWRWAKGTEAFF. The gene calls are TRBV30 and TRBJ1-1; D is uncertain. The length of the CDR3 is 13 residues. The germline gives CDR1 GTSNPN, CDR2 SVGIG (reference sequence). The ends were cut back, 3 bases at V and 5 bases at J, with 13 bases in the middle.

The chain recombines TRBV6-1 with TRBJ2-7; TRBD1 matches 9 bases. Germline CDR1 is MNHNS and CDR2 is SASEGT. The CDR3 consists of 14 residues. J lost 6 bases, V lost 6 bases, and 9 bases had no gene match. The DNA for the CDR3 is TGTGCCAGCAGGGAACAGGGGGCAGAGGGCGAGCAGTACGTC. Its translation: CASREQGAEGEQYV.

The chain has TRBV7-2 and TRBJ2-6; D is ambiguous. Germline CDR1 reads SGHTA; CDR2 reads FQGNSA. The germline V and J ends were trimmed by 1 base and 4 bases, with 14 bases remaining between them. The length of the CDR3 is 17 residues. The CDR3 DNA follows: TGTGCCAGCAGCTTAGGATTTAACGCTGCAGGGGCCAACGTCCTGACTTTC. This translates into CASSLGFNAAGANVLTF.

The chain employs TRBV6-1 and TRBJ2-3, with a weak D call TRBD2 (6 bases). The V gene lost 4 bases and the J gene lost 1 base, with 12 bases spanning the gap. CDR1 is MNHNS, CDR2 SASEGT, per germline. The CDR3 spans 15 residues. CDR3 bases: TGTGCCAGCAGTGCAGGGACTTTCCGCACAGATACGCAGTATTTT. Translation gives CASSAGTFRTDTQYF.

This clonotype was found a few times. In nucleotides, the CDR3 is TGCAGTGCTCCGGGACTAGCGGGAGCTGAGCAGTTCTTC. It encodes CSAPGLAGAEQFF. The rearrangement links TRBV20-1 to TRBJ2-1, with TRBD2 identical over 14 bases. V trimming: 5 bases; J trimming: 9 bases; junction bases outside the gene matches: 3. CDR1 is DFQATT, CDR2 SNEGSKA, per germline (reference sequence). The length of the CDR3 is 13 residues.

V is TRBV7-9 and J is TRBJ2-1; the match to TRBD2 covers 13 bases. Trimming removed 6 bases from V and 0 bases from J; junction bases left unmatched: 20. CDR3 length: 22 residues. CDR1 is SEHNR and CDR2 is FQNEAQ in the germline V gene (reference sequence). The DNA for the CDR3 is TGTGCCAGCAGACCCCGTAATACCGTAGGACTAGCGGGAGATTACTCCTACAATGAGCAGTTCTTC. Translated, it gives CASRPRNTVGLAGDYSYNEQFF. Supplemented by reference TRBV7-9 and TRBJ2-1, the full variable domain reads DTGVSQNPRHKITKRGQNVTFRCDPISEHNRLYWYRQTLGQGPEFLTYFQNEAQLEKSRLLSDRFSAERPKGSFSTLEIQRTEQGDSAMYLCASRPRNTVGLAGDYSYNEQFFGPGTRLTVL.

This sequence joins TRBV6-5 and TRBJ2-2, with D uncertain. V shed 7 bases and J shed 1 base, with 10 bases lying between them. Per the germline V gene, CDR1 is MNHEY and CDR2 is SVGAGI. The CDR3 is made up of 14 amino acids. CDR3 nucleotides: TGTGCCAGCAAGGGCTTCTTGAACACCGGGGAGCTGTTTTTT. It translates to CASKGFLNTGELFF.

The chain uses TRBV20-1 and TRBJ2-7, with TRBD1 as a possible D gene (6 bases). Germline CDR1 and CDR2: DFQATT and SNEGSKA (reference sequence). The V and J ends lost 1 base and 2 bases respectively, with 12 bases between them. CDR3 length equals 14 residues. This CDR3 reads CSARVGTGTYEQYV. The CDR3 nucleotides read TGCAGTGCTAGAGTCGGTACAGGGACCTACGAGCAGTACGTC.